The text below deals with one TCR beta chain. Antigen: not known. This CDR3 spans 15 amino acids. In germline, CDR1 is SGHRS, CDR2 YFSETQ. V gave up 1 base and J gave up 5 bases, with 15 bases separating them. The data were taken from a study of cytomegalovirus exposure and HLA in healthy donors. Amplification used 60 Vbeta primers and 13 Jbeta primers. The assay was immunoSEQ multiplex PCR, and TCRdb's table has in-frame clones only and misses some. The sample records under 35,000 clones, about three fifths being singletons. General observations from the study: In a later analysis, an Asian-associated ancestry cluster reportedly showed fewer N-insertions than the roughly 730-donor mean. According to an earlier analysis, most TCR beta V segments yielded productive rearrangements about 87% or about 30% of the time.

The origin of this receptor is a male donor in good health and CMV-seropositive. Sequenced: PBMCs. The chain is built from TRBV5-1 and TRBJ1-2; D might be TRBD1 (5 bases). In nucleotides, the CDR3 is TGCGCCAGCAGCTTGAATGGGGGGGAAGGGTATGGCTACACCTTC. Translation: CASSLNGGEGYGYTF.